The 17 T cell receptor beta chains given below trace back to one sample, sequenced in a study of blood T cell repertoires in COVID-19. TCRdb's table, derived via immunoSEQ multiplex PCR, lists solely in-frame clones and lacks some. The sample yields 200,000 to 300,000 clones, roughly nine tenths seen once. The sample was peripheral blood. The receptors were gathered from a middle-aged man who had recovered from COVID-19.

This chain links TRBV6-5 with TRBJ1-2; 10 positions agree with TRBD1. V lost 6 bases and J lost 7; bases outside the gene matches: 8. This CDR3 comprises 14 residues. The germline V gene encodes CDR1 MNHEY and CDR2 SVGAGI. The CDR3, as DNA: TGTGCCAGCAGCATGACAGGGGGCGCGGGTGGCTACACCTTC. Its protein product is CASSMTGGAGGYTF.

This chain uses TRBV30 with TRBJ1-6; tentative D call: TRBD1 (5 bases). From germline, CDR1 is GTSNPN and CDR2 SVGIG (reference sequence). This CDR3 comprises 14 residues. The V and J ends lost 0 bases and 15 bases respectively, with 18 bases between them. CDR3 nucleotide sequence: TGTGCCTGGAGTGTACTACGGGGTTCGGGACTCCTCCACTTT. Translation gives CAWSVLRGSGLLHF. Together with reference TRBV30 and TRBJ1-6, the CDR3 gives the full variable domain: SQTIHQWPATLVQPVGSPLSLECTVEGTSNPNLYWYRQAAGRGLQLLFYSVGIGQISSEVPQNLSASRPQDRQFILSSKKLLLSDSGFYLCAWSVLRGSGLLHFGNGTRLTVT.

This sequence joins TRBV11-2 and TRBJ2-3, with D perhaps matching TRBD2 (6 bases). V lost 3 bases to trimming and J lost 3 bases, with 10 bases between them. The CDR3 runs to 14 residues. Per the germline V gene, CDR1 is SGHAT and CDR2 is FQNNGV. This CDR3 reads CASSFVGRTDTQYF. The DNA for the CDR3 is TGTGCCAGCAGCTTCGTGGGGAGGACAGATACGCAGTATTTT.

The chain couples TRBV7-2 to TRBJ1-1, with D possibly being TRBD1 (6 bases). Trimming pared 5 bases from V and 5 bases from J, leaving 21 bases between. The V gene's germline CDR1 is SGHTA and CDR2 FQGNSA. This CDR3 is 16 amino acids long. DNA of the CDR3: TGTGCCAGCAGCCTAATTACACAGGGAAGAGGAACTGAAGCTTTCTTT. Its translation: CASSLITQGRGTEAFF.

The chain links TRBV6-2 or TRBV6-3 to TRBJ2-7; 11 positions agree with TRBD2. The CDR3 totals 15 residues. Trimming removed 6 bases from V and 6 bases from J; junction bases left unmatched: 10. Germline V lookup: CDR1 MNHEY, CDR2 SVGEGT. CDR3 residues: CASSRTGLAEGEQYF. CDR3 bases: TGTGCCAGCAGCCGGACGGGACTAGCGGAGGGCGAGCAGTACTTC.

The chain combines TRBV10-3 with TRBJ1-2; the match to TRBD1 covers 8 bases. Per germline, CDR1 ENHRY and CDR2 SYGVKD. The CDR3 covers 14 residues. V lost 7 bases, J lost 4 bases, and 8 bases stayed unmatched. DNA for the CDR3: TGTGCCATCACCACGACAGGGGCGGGCTATGGCTACACCTTC. This encodes CAITTTGAGYGYTF.

This chain connects TRBV6-1 to TRBJ2-2; no clear D gene. The V end lost 6 bases, the J end lost 2 bases, and 19 bases lay between the germline ends. The CDR3 is 17 amino acids. The germline V gene encodes CDR1 MNHNS and CDR2 SASEGT. CDR3 coding DNA: TGTGCCAGCAGCGAATTCCTTTCGACTGCAAACACCGGGGAGCTGTTTTTT. Translating gives CASSEFLSTANTGELFF.

In its sample, this clone was seen a few times. The chain links TRBV9 to TRBJ1-5; D is unclear. The CDR3 sequence is 14 residues long. Trimming left V 4 bases short and J 6 bases short, with 14 bases between. Germline V gene lookup returns CDR1 SGDLS and CDR2 YYNGEE. CDR3 DNA sequence: TGTGCCAGCAGCTCGGGATCCCTGGGTCAGCCCCAGCATTTT. This encodes CASSSGSLGQPQHF.

This chain joins TRBV4-3 and TRBJ2-1, with a possible D match to TRBD1 (5 bases). The germline gives CDR1 LGHNA, CDR2 YSLEER. V was shortened by 0 bases and J by 8 bases, with 23 bases between the two germline ends. The CDR3 totals 18 residues. As DNA, the CDR3 is TGCGCCAGCAGCCAAGAGTTTGGGGCTTTCACTATCATCGATGAGCAGTTCTTC. This gives the protein CASSQEFGAFTIIDEQFF.

The chain is built from TRBV19 and TRBJ2-5; 11 nucleotides match TRBD2. This CDR3 contains 15 residues. Trimming at V came to 1 base and at J to 4 bases, leaving 2 bases not matched to a gene. From germline, CDR1 is LNHDA and CDR2 SQIVND (reference sequence). CDR3 protein: CASSIVTSGGETQYF. The CDR3 nucleotides read TGTGCCAGTAGTATAGTCACTAGCGGGGGAGAGACCCAGTACTTC. Filled out from reference TRBV19 and TRBJ2-5, the complete variable domain reads DGGITQSPKYLFRKEGQNVTLSCEQNLNHDAMYWYRQDPGQGLRLIYYSQIVNDFQKGDIAEGYSVSREKKESFPLTVTSAQKNPTAFYLCASSIVTSGGETQYFGPGTRLLVL.

This clone was counted between two and nine times. This sample includes further DNA sequences coding for the same CDR3. The V and J genes are TRBV9 and TRBJ1-5; possible D gene TRBD1, 6 bases. The germline V and J ends were trimmed by 0 bases and 2 bases, with 6 bases remaining between them. Germline V gene sequence: CDR1 SGDLS, CDR2 YYNGEE. This CDR3 spans 14 amino acids. CDR3 coding DNA: TGTGCCAGCAGCGTAGCAGGGGGCAATCAGCCCCAGCATTTT. Residues: CASSVAGGNQPQHF.

The chain is built from TRBV27 and TRBJ1-2, with 7 positions matching TRBD1. J lost 5 bases, V lost 10 bases, and 16 bases had no gene match. Germline CDR1 MNHEY, CDR2 SMNVEV (reference sequence). This CDR3 has 15 amino acids. CDR3 region: CATSGDPGQPYGYTF. The CDR3 DNA reads as TGTGCCACTTCGGGGGATCCGGGACAGCCATATGGCTACACCTTC.

The chain joins TRBV2 to TRBJ1-6, with 11 bases that match TRBD1. Germline V gene data show CDR1 as SNHLY and CDR2 as FYNNEI. The ends lost 6 bases at V and 8 bases at J; junction bases unmatched: 6. This CDR3 contains 15 residues. CDR3 bases: TGTGCCAGCAGGAGGACAGGGGGCGATTATTCACCCCTCCACTTT. Translating it yields CASRRTGGDYSPLHF.

The gene calls are TRBV24-1 and TRBJ2-1, with D perhaps TRBD2 (5 bases). CDR1 is KGHDR, CDR2 SFDVKD, per germline. The germline V and J ends were trimmed by 2 bases and 9 bases, with 10 bases remaining between them. The CDR3 spans 13 residues. For the CDR3, the DNA is TGTGCCACCAGTGATTCCCATGGAGGTGAGCAGTTCTTC. This encodes CATSDSHGGEQFF.

The genes are TRBV19 and TRBJ2-3; maybe TRBD1 (6 bases). Trimming shortened V by 5 bases and J by 15 bases, and 18 bases separated the two germline ends. This CDR3 is 12 amino acids long. The germline V gene has CDR1 LNHDA and CDR2 SQIVND (reference sequence). The CDR3 region has the DNA TGTGCCAGTAGTGATCAGGGCCAGGGGAGTTATTTT. This codes for CASSDQGQGSYF.

The rearrangement uses TRBV13 and TRBJ1-1; 9 bases agree with TRBD1. Germline V gives CDR1 PRHDT, CDR2 FYEKMQ (reference sequence). This CDR3 has 19 residues. J gave up 8 bases and V 2 bases, and 21 bases lay outside the gene matches. The CDR3: CASSLRSRMGQGQVTEAFF. In nucleotides, the CDR3 is TGTGCCAGCAGCTTAAGGTCTAGAATGGGACAGGGTCAGGTCACCGAAGCTTTCTTT. Using reference TRBV13 and TRBJ1-1 for the parts outside the CDR3, the full variable domain is AAGVIQSPRHLIKEKRETATLKCYPIPRHDTVYWYQQGPGQDPQFLISFYEKMQSDKGSIPDRFSAQQFSDYHSELNMSSLELGDSALYFCASSLRSRMGQGQVTEAFFGQGTRLTVV.

The rearrangement uses TRBV2 and TRBJ2-7; D is unresolved. The length of the CDR3 is 12 residues. Deletions cut 0 bases from V and 5 bases from J, with 5 bases between. The germline V gene has CDR1 SNHLY and CDR2 FYNNEI. The chain's CDR3 is CASSEARHEQYF. For the CDR3, the DNA is TGTGCCAGCAGTGAAGCCAGGCACGAGCAGTACTTC.